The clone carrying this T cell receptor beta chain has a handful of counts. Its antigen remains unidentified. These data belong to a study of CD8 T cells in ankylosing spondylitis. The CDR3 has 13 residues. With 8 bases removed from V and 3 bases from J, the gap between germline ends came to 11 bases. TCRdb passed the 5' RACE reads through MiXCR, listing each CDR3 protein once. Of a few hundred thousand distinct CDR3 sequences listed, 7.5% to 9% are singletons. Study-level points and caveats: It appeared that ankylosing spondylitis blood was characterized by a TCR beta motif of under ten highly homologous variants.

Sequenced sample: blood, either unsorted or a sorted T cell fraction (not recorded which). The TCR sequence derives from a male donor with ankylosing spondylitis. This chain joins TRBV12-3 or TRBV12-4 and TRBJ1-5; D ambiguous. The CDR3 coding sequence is TGTGCCAGCTCTCAGGCAGACAATCAGCCCCAGCATTTT. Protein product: CASSQADNQPQHF.